This T cell receptor beta chain was captured by sequencing in a study of blood T cell repertoires in COVID-19. Authors' methods: Estimates of nucleated cell counts were drawn from the amplification of reference gene primers. Generated by immunoSEQ multiplex PCR, the TCRdb table keeps only in-frame clones and is missing some. That table supplies the V and J calls and clone size; D and trimming were determined from the DNA. The table records 200,000 to 250,000 clones, under 85% of them present only once. The CDR3 runs 18 residues. Germline CDR1 and CDR2: SGDLS and YYNGEE. The V gene end was trimmed by 0 bases and the J gene end by 5 bases; junction bases not matched to a gene: 10. Enrolment of Seattle patients took place during active infection, and they were followed longitudinally.

This chain connects TRBV9 to TRBJ2-2, with TRBD2 matching over 10 bases. This clonotype originated in a young woman with COVID-19, enrolled during active disease. Sequenced sample: peripheral blood. The CDR3 nucleotides read TGTGCCAGCAGCGTAGATGGTAGCGGGGGGCCGTGGACCGGGGAGCTGTTTTTT. This translates into CASSVDGSGGPWTGELFF.